This T cell receptor beta chain comes out of a study of blood T cell repertoires in COVID-19. Produced via immunoSEQ multiplex PCR; TCRdb's table is partial and in-frame only. This repertoire shows 95,000 to 150,000 clones, about four fifths found once; its top ten account for 9.5% to 13%. The CDR3 is 13 amino acids. V was clipped by 3 bases and J by 1 base; unmatched bases: 1. CDR1 and CDR2 (germline): SGHRS, YFSETQ. What was sequenced was peripheral blood. This chain links TRBV5-1 with TRBJ2-7, with 7 nucleotides matching TRBD1. This sequence was found in a human donor in a cohort sampled during active COVID-19. The CDR3 nucleotides read TGCGCCAGCAGCTGGGGACAGTCCTACGAGCAGTACTTC. It translates to CASSWGQSYEQYF.